This T cell receptor beta chain was sequenced for a study of CD8 T cells in Susac syndrome. Reverse transcription of 0.5 to 1 ug RNA was performed with random hexamers. immunoSEQ multiplex PCR amplified TCR beta CDR3 across 54 Vbeta, 13 Jbeta. TCRdb re-analysed the immunoSEQ multiplex PCR reads in MiXCR, keeping a single row per CDR3 protein. This sample has hundreds of thousands of distinct CDR3 sequences; roughly 94% occur once, and the top ten carry 0.082%. With 3 bases clipped from V and 3 bases from J, the junction kept 7 bases outside the gene matches. The germline V gene has CDR1 MGHDK and CDR2 SYGVNS. The CDR3 is 15 amino acids. Each multiple sclerosis control was a treatment-naive patient with relapsing-remitting disease that was either stable or active.

The specimen sequenced was CD4+ T cells from PBMCs. The receptor's source is a human donor with multiple sclerosis. V and J are TRBV25-1 and TRBJ2-5, with TRBD1 matching 7 bases. The CDR3 DNA reads TGTGCCAGCAGTGATCCGGCAGGGGGAGAAGAGACCCAGTACTTC. It specifies CASSDPAGGEETQYF.